Included here is one TCR beta chain sequence, with context. This entry comes from a study of T cell changes during pregnancy in multiple sclerosis. This table comes from immunoSEQ multiplex PCR, and its TCRdb copy is limited to in-frame clones, with some not included. Of about 38,000 clones in the sample, approximately 91% were seen once. The germline V gene has CDR1 SGDLS and CDR2 YYNGEE. V lost 0 bases, J lost 3 bases, and 4 bases stayed unmatched. This CDR3 comprises 17 residues. Material: CD8+ T cells from peripheral blood mononuclear cells, obtained after pregnancy. The TCR was taken from a female donor with multiple sclerosis, enrolled in a pregnancy study. V and J are TRBV9 and TRBJ2-6, with 9 nucleotides matching TRBD1. CDR3 DNA sequence: TGTGCCAGCAGCGTAGCCCGACAGGGGGGTGGGGCCAACGTCCTGACTTTC. Amino acids: CASSVARQGGGANVLTF.